This T cell receptor beta chain was observed in a study of PD-L1 blockade in urothelial cancer. The method was immunoSEQ multiplex PCR; TCRdb's version includes in-frame clones alone and lacks a portion of them. The sample holds 95,000 to 100,000 clones; 87% are singletons and the top ten take about 2%. Time point denoted: pretreatment peripheral blood. Pretreatment sampling and on-treatment sampling together yielded between 1 and 8 samples for each patient. Germline-derived CDR1 and CDR2 are SGHRS and YFSETQ. V shed 9 bases, J shed 2 bases, and the junction held 12 bases outside the gene matches. CDR3 length: 15 residues.

The source material was PBMCs, sampled around atezolizumab (anti-PD-L1) treatment. This sequence joins TRBV5-1 and TRBJ2-3; 7 nucleotides align to TRBD1. The TCR comes from a man in his sixties with urothelial cancer. The CDR3 nucleotides read TGCGCCACCCACACCGGGACAGCAAACACAGATACGCAGTATTTT. Its protein is CATHTGTANTDTQYF.